This T cell receptor (beta chain) was profiled in a study of cytomegalovirus exposure and HLA in healthy donors. Overall study: T cells numbering about 180 million yielded around 120 million unique TCR beta sequences in an earlier analysis.

A remark on this clone: Antigen specificity is unknown.

Primers: 60 Vbeta forward and 13 Jbeta reverse. Clones were read by immunoSEQ multiplex PCR, and TCRdb kept only the in-frame ones, dropping some. The sample has around 140,000 clones; more than 7.5% are singletons. General study results and limits: Published work reported that the classifier diagnosed cytomegalovirus status with high specificity and sensitivity. The authors listed about 170 TCR beta chains as cytomegalovirus-associated.

CDR1 SGHAT and CDR2 FQNNGV come from the germline V gene. The CDR3 is 16 residues long. V trimming: 0 bases; J trimming: 7 bases; junction bases outside the gene matches: 10. V and J are TRBV11-2 and TRBJ1-2; 8 bases match TRBD1. The sequenced material came from PBMCs. The TCR sequence derives from a man in his forties or fifties in good health and CMV-seronegative. In DNA, the CDR3 is TGTGCCAGCAGCTTAGACCCCGCAGACAGGGGCGGTGGCTACACCTTC. Its protein is CASSLDPADRGGGYTF.